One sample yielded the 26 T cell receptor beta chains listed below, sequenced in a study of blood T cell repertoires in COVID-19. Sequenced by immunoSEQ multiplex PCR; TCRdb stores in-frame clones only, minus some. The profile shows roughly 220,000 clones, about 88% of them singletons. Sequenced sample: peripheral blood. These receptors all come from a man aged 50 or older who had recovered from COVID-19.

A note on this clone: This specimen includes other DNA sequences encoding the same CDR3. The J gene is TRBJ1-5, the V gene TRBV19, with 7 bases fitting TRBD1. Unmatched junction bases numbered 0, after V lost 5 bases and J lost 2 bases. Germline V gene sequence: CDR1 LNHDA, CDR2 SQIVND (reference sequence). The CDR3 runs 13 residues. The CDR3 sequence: CASSDRGNQPQHF. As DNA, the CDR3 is TGTGCCAGTAGTGACAGGGGCAATCAGCCCCAGCATTTT. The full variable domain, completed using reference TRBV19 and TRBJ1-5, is DGGITQSPKYLFRKEGQNVTLSCEQNLNHDAMYWYRQDPGQGLRLIYYSQIVNDFQKGDIAEGYSVSREKKESFPLTVTSAQKNPTAFYLCASSDRGNQPQHFGDGTRLSIL.

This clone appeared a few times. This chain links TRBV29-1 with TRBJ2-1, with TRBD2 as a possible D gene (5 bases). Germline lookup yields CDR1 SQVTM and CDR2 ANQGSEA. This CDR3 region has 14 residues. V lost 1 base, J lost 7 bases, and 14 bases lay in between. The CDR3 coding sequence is TGCAGCGTTGAAGGTGACACGGGGTGGAATGAGCAGTTCTTC. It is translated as CSVEGDTGWNEQFF.

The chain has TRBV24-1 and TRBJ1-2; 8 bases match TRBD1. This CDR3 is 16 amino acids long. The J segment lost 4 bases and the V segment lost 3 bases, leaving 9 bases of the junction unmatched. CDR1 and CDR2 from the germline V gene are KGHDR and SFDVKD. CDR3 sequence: CATSDTRTGPSYGYTF. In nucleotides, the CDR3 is TGTGCCACCAGTGATACCCGGACAGGGCCCTCCTATGGCTACACCTTC.

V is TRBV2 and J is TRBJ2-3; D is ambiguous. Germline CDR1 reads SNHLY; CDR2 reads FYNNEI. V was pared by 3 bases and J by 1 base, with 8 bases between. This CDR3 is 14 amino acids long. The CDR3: CASSDVSGTDTQYF. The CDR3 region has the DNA TGTGCCAGCAGTGACGTCAGCGGCACAGATACGCAGTATTTT.

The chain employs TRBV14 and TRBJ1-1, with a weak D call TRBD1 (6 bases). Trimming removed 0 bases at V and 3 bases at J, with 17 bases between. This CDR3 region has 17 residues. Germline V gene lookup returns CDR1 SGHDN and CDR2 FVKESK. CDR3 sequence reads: CASSQDWTASYDTEAFF. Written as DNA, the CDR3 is TGTGCCAGCAGCCAAGACTGGACAGCGAGCTATGACACTGAAGCTTTCTTT.

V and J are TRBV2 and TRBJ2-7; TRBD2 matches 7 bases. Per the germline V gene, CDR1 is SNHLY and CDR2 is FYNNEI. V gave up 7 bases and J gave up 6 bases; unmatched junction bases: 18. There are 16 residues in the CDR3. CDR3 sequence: CASTLGGEGRKVEQYF. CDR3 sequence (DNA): TGTGCCAGCACCCTGGGGGGGGAAGGTAGGAAGGTCGAGCAGTACTTC.

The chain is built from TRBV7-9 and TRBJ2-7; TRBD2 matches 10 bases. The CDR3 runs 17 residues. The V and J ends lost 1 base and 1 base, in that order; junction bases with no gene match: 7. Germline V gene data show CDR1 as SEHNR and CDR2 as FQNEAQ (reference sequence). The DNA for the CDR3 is TGTGCCAGCAGCTTAGTACTTCGGACTAGCGGATCCTACGAGCAGTACTTC. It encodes CASSLVLRTSGSYEQYF.

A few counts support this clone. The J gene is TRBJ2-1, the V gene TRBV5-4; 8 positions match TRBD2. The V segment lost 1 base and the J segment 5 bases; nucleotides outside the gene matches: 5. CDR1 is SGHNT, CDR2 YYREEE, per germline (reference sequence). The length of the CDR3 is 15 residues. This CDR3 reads CASSLSGSYNNEQFF. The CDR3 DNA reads TGTGCCAGCAGCTTGAGCGGGAGTTATAACAATGAGCAGTTCTTC.

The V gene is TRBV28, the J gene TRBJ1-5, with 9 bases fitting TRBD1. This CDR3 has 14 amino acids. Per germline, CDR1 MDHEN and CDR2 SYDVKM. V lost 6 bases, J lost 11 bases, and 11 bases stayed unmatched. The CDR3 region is CASSPGTGWFSQHF. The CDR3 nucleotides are TGTGCCAGCAGCCCCGGGACAGGGTGGTTCTCCCAGCATTTT.

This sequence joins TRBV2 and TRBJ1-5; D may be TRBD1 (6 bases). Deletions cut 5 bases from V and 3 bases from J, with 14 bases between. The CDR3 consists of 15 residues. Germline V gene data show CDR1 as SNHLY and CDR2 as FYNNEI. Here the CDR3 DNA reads TGTGCCAGCAGTCCGGAAGGGGGAGCCAATCAGCCCCAGCATTTT. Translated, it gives CASSPEGGANQPQHF.

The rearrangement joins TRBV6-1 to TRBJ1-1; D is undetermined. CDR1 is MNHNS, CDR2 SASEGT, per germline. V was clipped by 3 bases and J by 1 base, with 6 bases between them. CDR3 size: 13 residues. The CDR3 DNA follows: TGTGCCAGCAGTGAGCCCGGGAACACTGAAGCTTTCTTT. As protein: CASSEPGNTEAFF.

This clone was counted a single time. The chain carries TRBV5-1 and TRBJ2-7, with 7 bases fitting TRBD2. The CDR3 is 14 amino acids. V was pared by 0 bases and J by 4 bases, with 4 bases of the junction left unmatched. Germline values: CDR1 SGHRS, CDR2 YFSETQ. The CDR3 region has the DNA TGCGCCAGCAGCTTGGAATACGGGGGGTACGAGCAGTACTTC. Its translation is CASSLEYGGYEQYF. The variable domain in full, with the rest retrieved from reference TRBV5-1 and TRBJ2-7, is KAGVTQTPRYLIKTRGQQVTLSCSPISGHRSVSWYQQTPGQGLQFLFEYFSETQRNKGNFPGRFSGRQFSNSRSEMNVSTLELGDSALYLCASSLEYGGYEQYFGPGTRLTVT.

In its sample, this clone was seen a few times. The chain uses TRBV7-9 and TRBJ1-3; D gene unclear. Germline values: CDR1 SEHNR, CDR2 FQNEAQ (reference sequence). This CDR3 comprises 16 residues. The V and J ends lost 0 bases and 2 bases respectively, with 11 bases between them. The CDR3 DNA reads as TGTGCCAGCAGCTTAGCGGGCGTAGCGGCTGGAAACACCATATATTTT. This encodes CASSLAGVAAGNTIYF.

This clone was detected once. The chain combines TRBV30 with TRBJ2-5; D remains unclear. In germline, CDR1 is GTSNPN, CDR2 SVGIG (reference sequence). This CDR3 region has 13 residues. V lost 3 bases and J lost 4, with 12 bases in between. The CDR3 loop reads CAWRWLAVETQYF. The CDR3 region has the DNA TGTGCCTGGAGGTGGTTGGCGGTAGAGACCCAGTACTTC.

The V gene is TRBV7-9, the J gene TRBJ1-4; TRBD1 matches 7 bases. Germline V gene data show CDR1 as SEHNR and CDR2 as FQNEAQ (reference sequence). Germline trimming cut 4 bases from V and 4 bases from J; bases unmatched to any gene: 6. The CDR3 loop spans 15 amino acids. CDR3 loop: CASSSWDSSNEKLFF. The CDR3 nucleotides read TGTGCCAGCAGCTCCTGGGACAGTAGTAATGAAAAACTGTTTTTT. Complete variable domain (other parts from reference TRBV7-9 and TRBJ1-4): DTGVSQNPRHKITKRGQNVTFRCDPISEHNRLYWYRQTLGQGPEFLTYFQNEAQLEKSRLLSDRFSAERPKGSFSTLEIQRTEQGDSAMYLCASSSWDSSNEKLFFGSGTQLSVL.

The chain's CDR3 is CASSSWTVGAYEQYF. The CDR3 nucleotides are TGTGCCAGCAGTTCCTGGACGGTGGGGGCTTACGAGCAGTACTTC. The gene calls are TRBV28 and TRBJ2-7; tentatively, D is TRBD1 (6 bases). CDR1 is MDHEN, CDR2 SYDVKM, per germline. Trimming left V 4 bases short and J 4 bases short, with 17 bases between. The CDR3 totals 15 residues.

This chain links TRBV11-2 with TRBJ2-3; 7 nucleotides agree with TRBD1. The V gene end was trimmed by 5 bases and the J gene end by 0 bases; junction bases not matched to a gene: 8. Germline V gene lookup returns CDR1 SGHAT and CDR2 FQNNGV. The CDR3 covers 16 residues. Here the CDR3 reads CASSSRQGASTDTQYF. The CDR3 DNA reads TGTGCCAGCAGCAGCCGACAGGGAGCTAGCACAGATACGCAGTATTTT.

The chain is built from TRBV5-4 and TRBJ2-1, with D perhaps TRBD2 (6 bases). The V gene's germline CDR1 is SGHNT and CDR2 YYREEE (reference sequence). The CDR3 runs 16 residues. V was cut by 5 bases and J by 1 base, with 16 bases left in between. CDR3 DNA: TGTGCCAGCAGAGGTCCTAGCGCCACGTCCTACAATGAGCAGTTCTTC. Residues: CASRGPSATSYNEQFF.

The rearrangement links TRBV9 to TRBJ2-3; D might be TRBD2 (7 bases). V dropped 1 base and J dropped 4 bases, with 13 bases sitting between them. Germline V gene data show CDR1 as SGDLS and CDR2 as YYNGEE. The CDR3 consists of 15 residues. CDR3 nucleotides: TGTGCCAGCAGCGTACTTGAGGGGGGGGCAGATACGCAGTATTTT. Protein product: CASSVLEGGADTQYF.

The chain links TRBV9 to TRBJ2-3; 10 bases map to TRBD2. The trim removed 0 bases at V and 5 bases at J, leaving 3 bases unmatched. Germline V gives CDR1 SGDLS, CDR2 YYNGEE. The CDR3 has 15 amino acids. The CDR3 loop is CASSVGLAGVDTQYF. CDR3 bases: TGTGCCAGCAGCGTAGGCCTAGCGGGAGTAGATACGCAGTATTTT.

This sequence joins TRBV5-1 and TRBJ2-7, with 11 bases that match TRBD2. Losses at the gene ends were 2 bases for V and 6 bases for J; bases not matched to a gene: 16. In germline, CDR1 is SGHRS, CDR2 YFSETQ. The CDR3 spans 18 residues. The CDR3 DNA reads TGCGCCAGCAGCTTACGCCTTAGGCTAGCGGGAGGTTGGACCGAGCAGTACTTC. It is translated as CASSLRLRLAGGWTEQYF. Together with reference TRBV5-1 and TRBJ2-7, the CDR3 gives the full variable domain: KAGVTQTPRYLIKTRGQQVTLSCSPISGHRSVSWYQQTPGQGLQFLFEYFSETQRNKGNFPGRFSGRQFSNSRSEMNVSTLELGDSALYLCASSLRLRLAGGWTEQYFGPGTRLTVT.

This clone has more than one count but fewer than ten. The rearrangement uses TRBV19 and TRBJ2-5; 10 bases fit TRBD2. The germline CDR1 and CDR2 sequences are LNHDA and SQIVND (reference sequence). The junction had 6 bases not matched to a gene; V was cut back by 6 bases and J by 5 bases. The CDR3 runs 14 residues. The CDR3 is CASSMGGLAETQYF. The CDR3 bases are TGTGCCAGTAGCATGGGGGGACTAGCGGAGACCCAGTACTTC.

The CDR3 is CASSLGGGAAEGYTF. Written as DNA, the CDR3 is TGTGCCAGCAGCTTAGGAGGCGGGGCCGCGGAAGGCTACACCTTC. This chain links TRBV3-1 (or the pseudogene TRBV3-2) with TRBJ1-2; the D gene is possibly TRBD1 (5 bases). Germline loops: CDR1 LGHDT, CDR2 YNNKEL (reference sequence). This CDR3 contains 15 residues. Trimming shortened V by 5 bases and J by 8 bases, and 21 bases separated the two germline ends.

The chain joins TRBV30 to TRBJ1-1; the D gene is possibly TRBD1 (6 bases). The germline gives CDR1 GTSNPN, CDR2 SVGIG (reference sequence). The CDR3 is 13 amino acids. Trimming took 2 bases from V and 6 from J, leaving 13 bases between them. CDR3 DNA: TGTGCCTGGAGTAGGCCCAGGGGAGCTGAAGCTTTCTTT. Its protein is CAWSRPRGAEAFF.

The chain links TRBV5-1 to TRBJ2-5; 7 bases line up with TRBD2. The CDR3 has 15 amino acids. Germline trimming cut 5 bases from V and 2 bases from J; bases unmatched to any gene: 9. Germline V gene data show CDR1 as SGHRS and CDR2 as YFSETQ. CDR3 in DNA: TGCGCCAGCAGTCAAGGTGGGACTACACAAGAGACCCAGTACTTC. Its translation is CASSQGGTTQETQYF.

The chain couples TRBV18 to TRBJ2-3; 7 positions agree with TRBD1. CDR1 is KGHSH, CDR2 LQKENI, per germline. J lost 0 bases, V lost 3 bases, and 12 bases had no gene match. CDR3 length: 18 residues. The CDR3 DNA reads TGTGCCAGCTCACCCGTCCCGGCCGGGACAGACAGCACAGATACGCAGTATTTT. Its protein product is CASSPVPAGTDSTDTQYF.